What follows are 9 T cell receptor beta chains derived from one specimen sequenced in a study of PD-1 blockade in classical Hodgkin lymphoma. The repertoire was sequenced with immunoSEQ multiplex PCR; TCRdb's copy has only in-frame clones and lacks some. Of 130,000 to 150,000 clones in the sample, approximately 81% were seen once. Each and every patient relapsed after autologous stem cell transplantation, and patients got differing brentuximab vedotin exposure. This material consisted of peripheral blood mononuclear cells (PBMCs), taken before the second cycle of nivolumab. The receptors shown here come from a human donor with classical Hodgkin lymphoma.

This chain uses TRBV7-8 with TRBJ1-5; TRBD1 matches at 8 bases. Per the germline V gene, CDR1 is SGHVS and CDR2 is FQNEAQ. Trimming at V came to 1 base and at J to 0 bases, leaving 8 bases not matched to a gene. This CDR3 spans 18 amino acids. CDR3 amino acids: CASSLGAQGGYSNQPQHF. The DNA for the CDR3 is TGTGCCAGCAGCTTAGGAGCACAGGGGGGGTATAGCAATCAGCCCCAGCATTTT.

The chain uses TRBV19 and TRBJ1-2, with D possibly being TRBD1 (6 bases). Per the germline V gene, CDR1 is LNHDA and CDR2 is SQIVND (reference sequence). Between the trimmed V and J ends, which lost 5 bases and 7 bases, there was a span of 8 bases. This CDR3 is 11 amino acids long. The CDR3, as DNA: TGTGCCAGTAGTGGGGGGGCTGGCTACACCTTC. Its protein product is CASSGGAGYTF.

Only one count was recorded for this clone. The gene calls are TRBV18 and TRBJ1-1, with TRBD1 matching over 9 bases. V was pared by 1 base and J by 1 base, with 7 bases of the junction left unmatched. CDR1 is KGHSH and CDR2 is LQKENI in the germline V gene. This CDR3 comprises 17 residues. The CDR3 protein is CASSPRVGQGTNTEAFF. Here the CDR3 DNA reads TGTGCCAGCTCACCACGAGTCGGACAGGGGACGAACACTGAAGCTTTCTTT.

V gene TRBV20-1 combines with J gene TRBJ1-2; 9 bases line up with TRBD1. Germline V gene data show CDR1 as DFQATT and CDR2 as SNEGSKA (reference sequence). The ends lost 4 bases at V and 11 bases at J; junction bases unmatched: 5. This CDR3 has 11 residues. CDR3 in amino acids: CSAITGGRYTF. DNA of the CDR3: TGCAGTGCTATTACAGGGGGCAGGTACACCTTC.

The CDR3 region is CASSSTGVDGYTF. DNA of the CDR3: TGTGCCAGCAGTTCGACAGGGGTGGATGGCTACACCTTC. This chain joins TRBV6-6 and TRBJ1-2; 8 positions agree with TRBD1. The CDR3 consists of 13 residues. Trimming removed 4 bases from V and 6 bases from J; junction bases left unmatched: 4. CDR1 MNHNY and CDR2 SVGAGI come from the germline V gene (reference sequence).

The V and J genes are TRBV30 and TRBJ2-1; 8 bases match TRBD2. This CDR3 has 14 residues. Trimming cost V 3 bases and J 1 base; bases outside gene matches: 2. Germline CDR1 and CDR2: GTSNPN and SVGIG (reference sequence). The CDR3: CAWRGGRSYNEQFF. Written as DNA, the CDR3 is TGTGCCTGGAGAGGCGGGAGGTCCTACAATGAGCAGTTCTTC.

This rearrangement joins TRBV7-2 to TRBJ2-3, with 8 bases aligning to TRBD2. The ends lost 3 bases at V and 2 bases at J; junction bases unmatched: 7. This CDR3 spans 16 amino acids. From germline, CDR1 is SGHTA and CDR2 FQGNSA. DNA for the CDR3: TGTGCCAGCAGCTTGACGGGGGGGCCTCCCACAGATACGCAGTATTTT. Protein product: CASSLTGGPPTDTQYF.

This sequence joins TRBV5-1 and TRBJ2-1; 11 bases are a match to TRBD2. Germline V gene sequence: CDR1 SGHRS, CDR2 YFSETQ. The V segment lost 4 bases and the J segment 4 bases; nucleotides outside the gene matches: 4. The length of the CDR3 is 15 residues. CDR3 amino acids: CASSLGLAVYNEQFF. The CDR3 DNA follows: TGCGCCAGCAGCCTGGGACTAGCGGTATACAATGAGCAGTTCTTC.

The chain joins TRBV6-1 to TRBJ1-2; 12 positions agree with TRBD1. Germline assignment: CDR1 MNHNS and CDR2 SASEGT. J was trimmed by 7 bases and V by 7 bases; bases with no gene match: 10. CDR3 length equals 15 residues. CDR3 in DNA: TGTGCCAGCAATAGAGGGGACAGGGGGCGGTTTGGCTACACCTTC. As protein: CASNRGDRGRFGYTF.